One T cell receptor beta chain is described in this entry. The data originate from a study of blood T cell repertoires in COVID-19. About the study: In each case, the material was cDNA or gDNA derived from T cells, B-cell-depleted T cells, or PBMCs.

The germline V gene encodes CDR1 SGHTA and CDR2 FQGNSA. V lost 1 base, J lost 8 bases, and 22 bases lay in between. CDR3 size: 17 residues. Sequenced by immunoSEQ multiplex PCR; TCRdb stores in-frame clones only, minus some. The sample shows just over 650,000 clones, over 80% of them seen only once. V is TRBV7-2 and J is TRBJ2-3, with D possibly being TRBD2 (6 bases). The sequenced material came from peripheral blood. This clonotype originated in a woman aged 18 to 35 with acute or convalescent COVID-19. The CDR3 here is CASSLGGTNWEAGTQYF. Written as DNA, the CDR3 is TGTGCCAGCAGCTTAGGCGGGACGAACTGGGAAGCGGGTACGCAGTATTTT.